Each of the 21 T cell receptor beta chains below was sequenced from the same sample in a study of PD-L1 blockade in urothelial cancer. Some clones are missing from TCRdb's copy, which holds only in-frame ones; the method was immunoSEQ multiplex PCR. There are about 76,000 clones in the sample; approximately 89% occur only once, and over 0.7% lies in the top ten. Documented time point: peripheral blood 6 weeks after treatment start. The starting material was PBMCs, obtained around atezolizumab (anti-PD-L1) treatment. The receptors come from a woman older than 75 with urothelial cancer.

This clone was observed a few times. V gene TRBV7-9 combines with J gene TRBJ1-2; 9 nucleotides align to TRBD1. The germline CDR1 and CDR2 sequences are SEHNR and FQNEAQ (reference sequence). The CDR3 is 16 residues long. The V and J ends lost 5 bases and 2 bases, in that order; junction bases with no gene match: 9. CDR3 loop: CASSPDRGEQNYGYTF. CDR3 nucleotide sequence: TGTGCCAGCAGCCCGGACAGGGGCGAACAAAACTATGGCTACACCTTC.

The chain joins TRBV6-1 to TRBJ2-1, with D perhaps matching TRBD1 (6 bases). CDR3 length: 14 residues. Germline V gives CDR1 MNHNS, CDR2 SASEGT. V lost 6 bases and J lost 6, with 15 bases in between. The CDR3 is CASSPDQGGNEQFF. CDR3 DNA sequence: TGTGCCAGCAGCCCAGACCAAGGGGGCAATGAGCAGTTCTTC.

The chain carries TRBV27 and TRBJ2-2, with 7 bases lining up with TRBD1. Germline loops: CDR1 MNHEY, CDR2 SMNVEV (reference sequence). After removal of 6 bases from V and 0 bases from J, the junction contained 4 bases not matched to a gene. There are 15 residues in the CDR3. The CDR3 nucleotides read TGTGCCAGCAGCCCTCAGGGGGCGAACACCGGGGAGCTGTTTTTT. This codes for CASSPQGANTGELFF.

This chain connects TRBV5-6 to TRBJ1-5; TRBD1 is a possible D gene (6 bases). V was pared by 4 bases and J by 9 bases, with 17 bases between. This CDR3 contains 14 residues. Germline CDR1 SGHDT, CDR2 YYEEEE. In nucleotides, the CDR3 is TGTGCCAGCAGCCCGAGGGGGGGGCGACGGCCCCAGCATTTT. Encoded protein: CASSPRGGRRPQHF.

This clone has just a few counts. The chain links TRBV6-5 to TRBJ1-1; D not resolved. This CDR3 region has 14 residues. CDR1 MNHEY and CDR2 SVGAGI come from the germline V gene. Trimming took 2 bases from V and 5 from J, leaving 12 bases between them. CDR3 nucleotide sequence: TGTGCCAGCAGTTACGGCACCCCGGGAACTGAAGCTTTCTTT. Translating it yields CASSYGTPGTEAFF.

The V gene is TRBV29-1, the J gene TRBJ2-5; 9 positions match TRBD1. Trimming cost V 7 bases and J 3 bases; bases outside gene matches: 12. The germline V gene has CDR1 SQVTM and CDR2 ANQGSEA. This CDR3 contains 15 residues. CDR3 sequence: CSAKDTGTGKETQYF. As DNA, the CDR3 is TGCAGCGCCAAAGACACCGGGACAGGGAAAGAGACCCAGTACTTC.

The DNA for the CDR3 is TGTGCCAGCAGTTTCGAACCAGTCCGTAATCAGCCCCAGCATTTT. This translates into CASSFEPVRNQPQHF. The chain employs TRBV28 and TRBJ1-5; D gene uncertain. V was pared by 3 bases and J by 4 bases, with 13 bases between. The CDR3 is 15 residues long. Germline CDR1 is MDHEN and CDR2 is SYDVKM. Supplemented by reference TRBV28 and TRBJ1-5, the full variable domain reads DVKVTQSSRYLVKRTGEKVFLECVQDMDHENMFWYRQDPGLGLRLIYFSYDVKMKEKGDIPEGYSVSREKKERFSLILESASTNQTSMYLCASSFEPVRNQPQHFGDGTRLSIL.

The V gene is TRBV7-2, the J gene TRBJ2-1; 12 nucleotides match TRBD2. Trimming cost V 4 bases and J 8 bases; bases outside gene matches: 9. Germline CDR1 reads SGHTA; CDR2 reads FQGNSA. The CDR3 contains 16 residues. CDR3 DNA: TGTGCCAGCAGCTACCGGACTAGCGGGAACTATGATGAGCAGTTCTTC. Encoded protein: CASSYRTSGNYDEQFF. The entire variable domain, with the rest obtained from reference TRBV7-2 and TRBJ2-1, is as follows: GAGVSQSPSNKVTEKGKDVELRCDPISGHTALYWYRQSLGQGLEFLIYFQGNSAPDKSGLPSDRFSAERTGGSVSTLTIQRTQQEDSAVYLCASSYRTSGNYDEQFFGPGTRLTVL.

The V call is TRBV28, the J call TRBJ2-7; tentative D call: TRBD1 (5 bases). V lost 1 base and J 5 bases, leaving 15 bases between the germline ends. The CDR3 loop spans 15 amino acids. Germline-derived CDR1 and CDR2 are MDHEN and SYDVKM. CDR3: CASSLLTGNEDEQYF. CDR3 in DNA: TGTGCCAGCAGTTTATTAACAGGAAATGAAGACGAGCAGTACTTC.

The rearrangement links TRBV19 to TRBJ1-4; 10 nucleotides agree with TRBD1. There are 17 residues in the CDR3. The trim removed 4 bases at V and 4 bases at J, leaving 9 bases unmatched. CDR1 and CDR2 (germline): LNHDA, SQIVND (reference sequence). This CDR3 reads CASSTTGTGAFNEKLFF. The CDR3 DNA is TGTGCCAGTAGTACCACCGGGACAGGGGCTTTTAATGAAAAACTGTTTTTT.

In this sample, this clone turned up once. The chain has TRBV6-1 and TRBJ2-5; 10 nucleotides match TRBD2. The CDR3 runs to 14 residues. Germline V gives CDR1 MNHNS, CDR2 SASEGT. Germline trimming cut 6 bases from V and 4 bases from J; bases unmatched to any gene: 5. The CDR3 sequence is CASSLAGAVETQYF. The CDR3 coding sequence is TGTGCCAGCAGCCTAGCGGGAGCAGTAGAGACCCAGTACTTC.

V gene TRBV18 combines with J gene TRBJ1-1; maybe TRBD1 (6 bases). The CDR3 sequence is 13 residues long. The V and J ends lost 5 bases and 1 base respectively, with 8 bases between them. Germline V gene sequence: CDR1 KGHSH, CDR2 LQKENI. CDR3 nucleotides: TGTGCCAGCTCAGCGGACAGGAACACTGAAGCTTTCTTT. This sequence encodes CASSADRNTEAFF. The whole variable domain, remainder taken from reference TRBV18 and TRBJ1-1, is NAGVMQNPRHLVRRRGQEARLRCSPMKGHSHVYWYRQLPEEGLKFMVYLQKENIIDESGMPKERFSAEFPKEGPSILRIQQVVRGDSAAYFCASSADRNTEAFFGQGTRLTVV.

This sequence joins TRBV30 and TRBJ2-3; 13 bases agree with TRBD2. Germline values: CDR1 GTSNPN, CDR2 SVGIG (reference sequence). Trimming took 2 bases from V and 5 from J; bases not matched to a gene: 4. The CDR3 is 15 amino acids. In DNA, the CDR3 is TGTGCCTGGAGTACTAGCGGGAGGGCGGGAGATACGCAGTATTTT. This translates into CAWSTSGRAGDTQYF.

The rearrangement links TRBV19 to TRBJ2-5; D is unclear. V was pared by 6 bases and J by 5 bases, with 16 bases between. The CDR3 spans 14 residues. Per germline, CDR1 LNHDA and CDR2 SQIVND (reference sequence). DNA for the CDR3: TGTGCCAGTAGCCAACTCACCCAAGTGGAGACCCAGTACTTC. Translating it yields CASSQLTQVETQYF.

V usage is TRBV6-1 and J usage is TRBJ2-7; D is perhaps TRBD2 (6 bases). This CDR3 is 13 amino acids long. CDR1 and CDR2 (germline): MNHNS, SASEGT. Trimming stripped 5 bases from V and 6 bases from J, with 14 bases between. Written as DNA, the CDR3 is TGTGCCAGCAGTTTAGGGCGGGAATTCGAGCAGTACTTC. Translating it yields CASSLGREFEQYF.

The CDR3 region is CASSLARGQGSAGELFF. The CDR3 DNA follows: TGTGCCAGCAGCTTGGCCAGGGGACAGGGTAGCGCCGGGGAGCTGTTTTTT. The chain couples TRBV5-6 to TRBJ2-2; 9 nucleotides line up with TRBD1. The CDR3 is 17 amino acids. Trimming took 0 bases from V and 6 from J; bases not matched to a gene: 9. Germline lookup yields CDR1 SGHDT and CDR2 YYEEEE. Full variable domain (missing parts from reference TRBV5-6 and TRBJ2-2): DAGVTQSPTHLIKTRGQQVTLRCSPKSGHDTVSWYQQALGQGPQFIFQYYEEEERQRGNFPDRFSGHQFPNYSSELNVNALLLGDSALYLCASSLARGQGSAGELFFGEGSRLTVL.

This chain uses TRBV7-3 with TRBJ2-7, with TRBD2 identical over 8 bases. V lost 6 bases and J lost 0; bases outside the gene matches: 10. Germline assignment: CDR1 SGHTA and CDR2 FQGTGA. The CDR3 extends over 16 amino acids. Here the CDR3 DNA reads TGTGCCAGCAGTCTATGGGCTAGCGGGTCCTCCTACGAGCAGTACTTC. Its protein is CASSLWASGSSYEQYF.

The V gene is TRBV13, the J gene TRBJ2-7; 9 bases fit TRBD2. Germline CDR1 PRHDT, CDR2 FYEKMQ (reference sequence). The CDR3 is made up of 13 amino acids. The V and J ends lost 5 bases and 3 bases, in that order; junction bases with no gene match: 2. The CDR3 here is CASSKTSGYEQYF. For the CDR3, the DNA is TGTGCCAGCAGCAAGACTAGCGGCTACGAGCAGTACTTC.

This chain links TRBV7-8 with TRBJ2-7; 10 bases are a match to TRBD2. Germline CDR1 reads SGHVS; CDR2 reads FQNEAQ. The ends lost 8 bases at V and 6 bases at J; junction bases unmatched: 4. The CDR3 contains 12 residues. As DNA, the CDR3 is TGTGCCAGCCAGCGGGAGGGCCGCGAGCAGTACTTC. Amino acids: CASQREGREQYF.

The table lists this clone with a count of one. The chain employs TRBV15 and TRBJ2-1; TRBD2 might be the D (9 bases). V was cut by 3 bases and J by 12 bases, with 24 bases left in between. Germline V gene data show CDR1 as LNHNV and CDR2 as YYDKDF (reference sequence). The CDR3 length is 16 residues. The CDR3 here is CATSRITGGGLAAQFF. The CDR3 DNA sequence: TGTGCCACCAGCAGGATAACAGGGGGGGGACTAGCCGCGCAGTTCTTC. Combining the CDR3 with reference TRBV15 and TRBJ2-1 gives the whole variable domain DAMVIQNPRYQVTQFGKPVTLSCSQTLNHNVMYWYQQKSSQAPKLLFHYYDKDFNNEADTPDNFQSRRPNTSFCFLDIRSPGLGDTAMYLCATSRITGGGLAAQFFGPGTRLTVL.

The chain joins TRBV2 to TRBJ2-1; 12 bases are a match to TRBD2. With 10 bases clipped from V and 1 base from J, the junction kept 8 bases outside the gene matches. Germline CDR1 is SNHLY and CDR2 is FYNNEI. The CDR3 is made up of 16 amino acids. CDR3: CATRLAGDPSYNEQFF. The DNA of the CDR3 is TGTGCCACCAGACTAGCGGGAGACCCTTCCTACAATGAGCAGTTCTTC.